The 7 T cell receptor beta chains below all came from one sample that was sequenced in a study of blood T cell repertoires in COVID-19. TCRdb's table, derived via immunoSEQ multiplex PCR, lists solely in-frame clones and lacks some. The sample comprises about 270,000 clones, around 90% of which are singletons, and 4.1% rests with the top ten. Material: PBMCs or T cells enriched from blood (not recorded which). The receptors were sampled from a woman in her twenties or thirties with acute COVID-19.

The gene calls are TRBV6-4 and TRBJ1-5, with 8 bases fitting TRBD1. The germline CDR1 and CDR2 sequences are MRHNA and SNTAGT. V lost 3 bases, J lost 6 bases, and 4 bases stayed unmatched. The CDR3 extends over 14 amino acids. CDR3 sequence: CASSEQGGAQPQHF. The CDR3 nucleotides read TGTGCCAGCAGTGAACAGGGGGGGGCTCAGCCCCAGCATTTT.

J is TRBJ2-3 and V is TRBV28, with 9 positions matching TRBD2. Germline loops: CDR1 MDHEN, CDR2 SYDVKM. The V and J ends lost 1 base and 5 bases, in that order; junction bases with no gene match: 4. The CDR3 extends over 15 amino acids. CDR3 nucleotide sequence: TGTGCCAGCAGTTTATTAGCGGGAGCGGGAGATACGCAGTATTTT. The encoded protein is CASSLLAGAGDTQYF. Variable domain in full (rest from reference TRBV28 and TRBJ2-3): DVKVTQSSRYLVKRTGEKVFLECVQDMDHENMFWYRQDPGLGLRLIYFSYDVKMKEKGDIPEGYSVSREKKERFSLILESASTNQTSMYLCASSLLAGAGDTQYFGPGTRLTVL.

This chain links TRBV19 with TRBJ1-6; D call uncertain. The CDR3 is 17 amino acids. CDR1 and CDR2 from the germline V gene are LNHDA and SQIVND (reference sequence). V was shortened by 5 bases and J by 7 bases, with 21 bases between the two germline ends. The DNA for the CDR3 is TGTGCCAGTAGTCCTCGTCTCTCGTCCTCGGGGAATTCACCCCTCCACTTT. Its protein is CASSPRLSSSGNSPLHF.

V usage is TRBV7-9 and J usage is TRBJ1-1, with D unresolved. This CDR3 region has 13 residues. The V gene's germline CDR1 is SEHNR and CDR2 FQNEAQ (reference sequence). Trimming cost V 1 base and J 7 bases, with 10 bases left between them. CDR3 sequence (DNA): TGTGCCAGCAGCTTAGGAGGGTACGGTGAAGCTTTCTTT. Translating gives CASSLGGYGEAFF.

This sequence joins TRBV5-4 and TRBJ1-2, with TRBD1 matching 7 bases. V lost 4 bases and J lost 2; bases outside the gene matches: 2. Germline CDR1 is SGHNT and CDR2 is YYREEE (reference sequence). This CDR3 is built from 13 residues. The CDR3 is CASSAGQNYGYTF. CDR3 in DNA: TGTGCCAGCAGCGCGGGACAGAACTATGGCTACACCTTC. Supplemented by reference TRBV5-4 and TRBJ1-2, the full variable domain reads ETGVTQSPTHLIKTRGQQVTLRCSSQSGHNTVSWYQQALGQGPQFIFQYYREEENGRGNFPPRFSGLQFPNYSSELNVNALELDDSALYLCASSAGQNYGYTFGSGTRLTVV.

This chain uses TRBV28 with TRBJ2-1; TRBD2 matches 12 bases. In germline, CDR1 is MDHEN, CDR2 SYDVKM. This CDR3 comprises 15 residues. The J segment lost 7 bases and the V segment lost 5 bases, leaving 6 bases of the junction unmatched. The CDR3 coding sequence is TGTGCCAGCAGTGCGCTAGCGGGAGGGCCTAATGAGCAGTTCTTC. Its translation is CASSALAGGPNEQFF.

This clone has only one observation. The chain links TRBV7-3 to TRBJ2-5, with 10 bases lining up with TRBD2. Germline CDR1 SGHTA, CDR2 FQGTGA. V lost 4 bases, J lost 3 bases, and 8 bases stayed unmatched. The CDR3 is 16 amino acids. This chain's CDR3 is CASSSTPGLAEETQYF. The DNA for the CDR3 is TGTGCCAGCAGCTCCACACCCGGACTAGCGGAAGAGACCCAGTACTTC.